These T cell receptor beta chains were read from a single sample in a study of CD8+ T cells in alopecia areata. Sequencing was performed with immunoSEQ multiplex PCR; in TCRdb, only in-frame clones are kept and a portion is missing. The top ten hold around 1.7% of the sample, which has under 350,000 clones, more than 45% seen once. The starting material was CD4+ T cells sorted from blood, obtained at week 24, from a patient treated with tofacitinib. These receptors all stem from a human donor with alopecia areata. The CDR3 runs from the conserved cysteine through the conserved F or W. A D gene is named only where the DNA matches it firmly. The size entry is marked missing in some rows and otherwise reads once, few, many or a size class.

cdr3_nt	cdr3_aa	clone_size	d_call	v_call	j_call
TGTGCTAGCCGGGAGGGAGGGGGCGTGGAAGCTTTCTTT	CASREGGGVEAFF	NA	TRBD1	TRBV12-5	TRBJ1-1
TGTGCCATCGCGGAGCTAGCGGGGGCCCCTTACTTC	CAIAELAGAPYF	many	TRBD2	TRBV10-3	TRBJ2-7
TGTGCCACCAGCAGAGATGGTAAGGAAGCAGATACGCAGTATTTT	CATSRDGKEADTQYF	NA	NA	TRBV15	TRBJ2-3
TGCGCCAGCAGCTTGGACGGAAGATACGAGCAGTACTTC	CASSLDGRYEQYF	NA	NA	TRBV5-1	TRBJ2-7
TGTGCCAGCAGCGTAGGGGAGCCCGAAGGTGGCGAGCAGTACTTC	CASSVGEPEGGEQYF	few	NA	TRBV9	TRBJ2-7
TGCAGCGCCCTCCCCGGGTCTGGAAACACCATATATTTT	CSALPGSGNTIYF	NA	NA	TRBV29-1	TRBJ1-3
TGTGCCTGGAGCCTGAAGACAGGGGGTAAGAGTAATGAGCAGTTCTTC	CAWSLKTGGKSNEQFF	NA	TRBD1	TRBV30	TRBJ2-1
TGCGCCAGCAGCTTGGTATCAGGGGGCACTGAAGCTTTCTTT	CASSLVSGGTEAFF	NA	TRBD1	TRBV5-1	TRBJ1-1
TGTGCCAGCTCACTCCGACAGGGGGGGACTGAAGCTTTCTTT	CASSLRQGGTEAFF	NA	TRBD1	TRBV18	TRBJ1-1
TGCGCCAGCGTAGGGCGGGGGATTGGCACAGATACGCAGTATTTT	CASVGRGIGTDTQYF	NA	TRBD2	TRBV10-2	TRBJ2-3
TGCGCCAGCAGCCAGGACAGGGGTAATTCACCCCTCCACTTT	CASSQDRGNSPLHF	few	TRBD1	TRBV4-1	TRBJ1-6
TGCAGCGTTGAAGAAGCGACTAGCGGCTACAATGAGCAGTTCTTC	CSVEEATSGYNEQFF	few	TRBD2	TRBV29-1	TRBJ2-1
TGTGCCAGCAGTTCCCCGACAGGCTCGGAGACTGGGGCCAACGTCCTGACTTTC	CASSSPTGSETGANVLTF	NA	NA	TRBV5-6	TRBJ2-6
TGTGCCAGCAGCGCTCAGCGGGGGGCCGGAAATGAGCAGTTCTTC	CASSAQRGAGNEQFF	NA	TRBD2	TRBV9	TRBJ2-1
TGTGCCAGCAGCCAAATGACACTGGGGGACAGGGCTTCGGACACTGAAGCTTTCTTT	CASSQMTLGDRASDTEAFF	NA	TRBD1	TRBV14	TRBJ1-1
TGCAGCGTTGACATGCGGGGAGGCCAGTACTTC	CSVDMRGGQYF	few	NA	TRBV29-1	TRBJ2-5
TGTGCCAGCAGCGGTACTAGCGCGGGCACAGATACGCAGTATTTT	CASSGTSAGTDTQYF	NA	TRBD2	TRBV2	TRBJ2-3
TGTGCCTGGAGTGTACTCCGGATGGATGAAAAACTGTTTTTT	CAWSVLRMDEKLFF	NA	NA	TRBV30	TRBJ1-4
TGTGCCTGGAGTGTACGGAGAGGGGGCCACTATGGCTACACCTTC	CAWSVRRGGHYGYTF	NA	TRBD1	TRBV30	TRBJ1-2
TGCAGCGCCCGAGCGACAGCCACTAACTATGGCTACACCTTC	CSARATATNYGYTF	NA	NA	TRBV29-1	TRBJ1-2
TGTGCCAGCAGCGTAACAGGGCTTGGAAAAGAGACCCAGTACTTC	CASSVTGLGKETQYF	NA	NA	TRBV7-3	TRBJ2-5
TGTGCCAGCAGGCGTTCCCCCGACACAGATACGCAGTATTTT	CASRRSPDTDTQYF	few	NA	TRBV25-1	TRBJ2-3
TGCGCCAGCAGCTCGGACAGGGGGGCATATGGCTACACCTTC	CASSSDRGAYGYTF	once	TRBD1	TRBV5-1	TRBJ1-2
TGTGCCTGGAGTGTAAACGGTTACAATGAGCAGTTCTTC	CAWSVNGYNEQFF	NA	NA	TRBV30	TRBJ2-1
TGTGCCAGCAGCGCGCCGGGGAGCTTAAACTATGGCTACACCTTC	CASSAPGSLNYGYTF	NA	NA	TRBV9	TRBJ1-2
TGTGCCAGCAGTCTCCGAGGACAGGGATTAAGGGACTACGAGCAGTACTTC	CASSLRGQGLRDYEQYF	NA	TRBD1	TRBV27	TRBJ2-7
TGTGCCAGCAGTACCCCCCCCGGGTGGGGGGACTACGAGCAGTACTTC	CASSTPPGWGDYEQYF	NA	NA	TRBV6-6	TRBJ2-7
TGTGCCTGGAGTCGGACAGCCCTTAACTATGGCTACACCTTC	CAWSRTALNYGYTF	NA	NA	TRBV30	TRBJ1-2
TGTGCCTGTGATCTCCGGGACAGTCACACTGAAGCTTTCTTT	CACDLRDSHTEAFF	NA	TRBD1	TRBV30	TRBJ1-1
TGCGCCAGCAGCCAAGCCTTTGCGGACTACGAGCAGTACTTC	CASSQAFADYEQYF	NA	NA	TRBV4-1	TRBJ2-7
TGTGCCGGATCCCGGGACAGGGGGCATGAAGAAAAACTGTTTTTT	CAGSRDRGHEEKLFF	NA	TRBD1	TRBV30	TRBJ1-4
TGCAGCGTAGTTAAGACAGGGCCGTCCGGCTACACCTTC	CSVVKTGPSGYTF	NA	TRBD1	TRBV29-1	TRBJ1-2
TGCAGCGTTGAAGGGAAGACTAGCGGGCGCTACGAGCAGTACTTC	CSVEGKTSGRYEQYF	NA	TRBD2	TRBV29-1	TRBJ2-7
TGTGCCACCAGCAGAGATCGGGAGGAGACCCAGTACTTC	CATSRDREETQYF	NA	NA	TRBV15	TRBJ2-5
TGTGCCTGGAAAACCCAGGCTCGCCGGGATGGCTACACCTTC	CAWKTQARRDGYTF	NA	NA	TRBV30	TRBJ1-2
TGTGCCACCAGCAGAGGGGGTAACACAGATACGCAGTATTTT	CATSRGGNTDTQYF	NA	NA	TRBV15	TRBJ2-3
TGCAGTGCTAGGGACTTCGAGACCCAGTACTTC	CSARDFETQYF	once	NA	TRBV20-1	TRBJ2-5
TGCGCCAGCAGCCAAGAGGGGGTAGGCGCAGGGGGCTACACCTTC	CASSQEGVGAGGYTF	few	NA	TRBV4-3	TRBJ1-2
TGTGCCTGGATGAAGGATGAGCAGTTCTTC	CAWMKDEQFF	NA	NA	TRBV30	TRBJ2-1
TGTGCCAGCAGTGAATTCGAGGGTGCCCGACCTGAAAAACTGTTTTTT	CASSEFEGARPEKLFF	NA	NA	TRBV25-1	TRBJ1-4
TGTGCCAGCAGTTTATCGGCCCGGTACCGGGACTTAAAGCAGTACTTC	CASSLSARYRDLKQYF	few	NA	TRBV27	TRBJ2-7
TGCGCCAGCTTCAGAGGGGTGGTGAACACTGAAGCTTTCTTT	CASFRGVVNTEAFF	NA	NA	TRBV5-1	TRBJ1-1
TGCAGCTTCCGGACAGGGGGAGAAGAGACCCAGTACTTC	CSFRTGGEETQYF	NA	TRBD1	TRBV29-1	TRBJ2-5
TGTGCCAGCAGCCTACAGGGGGTGGACTATGGCTACACCTTC	CASSLQGVDYGYTF	NA	TRBD1	TRBV11-1	TRBJ1-2
TGCGCCAGCAGCCGGCCTCCTGGGGGCGAGACAGATACGCAGTATTTT	CASSRPPGGETDTQYF	NA	NA	TRBV4-1	TRBJ2-3
TGCAGCGTCCATCTGCGACAGGGGGCGTATGGCTACACCTTC	CSVHLRQGAYGYTF	NA	TRBD1	TRBV29-1	TRBJ1-2
TGTGCCAGCAGTGTGACGGGGAGGGAGACCCAGTACTTC	CASSVTGRETQYF	NA	NA	TRBV6-4	TRBJ2-5
TGTGCCAGCAGTGGAGCCGGGACAGGGGTGAAGAACACTGAAGCTTTCTTT	CASSGAGTGVKNTEAFF	NA	TRBD1	TRBV6-1	TRBJ1-1
TGTGCCAGCAGCCCCACTAGCAACGAGCAGTACTTC	CASSPTSNEQYF	NA	NA	TRBV7-2	TRBJ2-7
TGTGCCAGCAGCTTGTCGGCCGGGGGGAGCTCCTACAATGAGCAGTTCTTC	CASSLSAGGSSYNEQFF	NA	TRBD2	TRBV7-2	TRBJ2-1
TGTGCCAGTAGTATTTCTGGGACAGGGACCTACGAGCAGTACTTC	CASSISGTGTYEQYF	NA	TRBD1	TRBV19	TRBJ2-7
TGCGCCAGCAGCTTGGAGCCCTACGAGCAGTACTTC	CASSLEPYEQYF	NA	NA	TRBV5-1	TRBJ2-7
TGTGCCTGGAGTACCTCGTTAGGTAGGGGCCAAGAGACCCAGTACTTC	CAWSTSLGRGQETQYF	NA	NA	TRBV30	TRBJ2-5
TGTGCCAGCAGCTTGGGGACTAGCGCCTACAATGAGCAGTTCTTC	CASSLGTSAYNEQFF	NA	TRBD2	TRBV7-8	TRBJ2-1
TGTGCCAGCAGTCAGGGTGCTGTGGAAAAACTGTTTTTT	CASSQGAVEKLFF	few	NA	TRBV6-5	TRBJ1-4
TGCAGCGGGGCCAAGGCGGGACACCCCTACGAGCAGTACTTC	CSGAKAGHPYEQYF	NA	NA	TRBV29-1	TRBJ2-7
TGTGCCAGCAGCCGGTTGACAACTATAAATGAGCAGTTCTTC	CASSRLTTINEQFF	few	NA	TRBV7-9	TRBJ2-1